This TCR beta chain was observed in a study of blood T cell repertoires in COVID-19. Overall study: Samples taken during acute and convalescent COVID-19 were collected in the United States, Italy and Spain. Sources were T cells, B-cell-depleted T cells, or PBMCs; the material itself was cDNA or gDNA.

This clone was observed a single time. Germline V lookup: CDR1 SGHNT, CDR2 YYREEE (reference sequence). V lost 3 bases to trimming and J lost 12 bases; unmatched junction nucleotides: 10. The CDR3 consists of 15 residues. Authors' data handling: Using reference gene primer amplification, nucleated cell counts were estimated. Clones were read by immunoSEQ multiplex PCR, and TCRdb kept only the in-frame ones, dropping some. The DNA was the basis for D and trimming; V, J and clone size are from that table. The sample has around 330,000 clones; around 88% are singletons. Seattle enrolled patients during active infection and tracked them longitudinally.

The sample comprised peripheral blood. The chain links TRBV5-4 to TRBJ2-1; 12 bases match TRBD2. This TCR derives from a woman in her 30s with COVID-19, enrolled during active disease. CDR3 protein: CASSYWTSGDRSQFF. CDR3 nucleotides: TGTGCCAGCAGCTATTGGACTAGCGGGGACAGATCGCAGTTCTTC.